This is a list of T cell receptor beta chains from one sample in a study of post-analysis software for immune sequencing data. TCRdb itself ran the PCR reads through MiXCR, one entry per CDR3 protein. The data show 180,000 or so distinct CDR3 sequences, around 30% seen once. Sequencing was done on a sample of blood. The receptors derive from a girl aged 2 to 17 with multiple sclerosis. Both conserved end residues are part of each CDR3. The order of the fields is D gene, V gene, clone size, J gene, CDR3 protein, CDR3 DNA. A D gene is named only where the DNA matches it firmly. Size values are once, few and many counts, or a class for expanded clones, and some rows have none.

.	TRBV5-1	few	TRBJ1-1	CASSFPRFGTEAFF	TGCGCCAGCAGCTTCCCCAGGTTCGGGACTGAAGCTTTCTTT
.	TRBV10-3	many	TRBJ2-3	CAISEAGRLDTQYF	TGTGCCATCAGTGAGGCGGGACGGTTAGATACGCAGTATTTT
.	TRBV4-1	many	TRBJ2-5	CASSQDPSVETQYF	TGCGCCAGCAGCCAAGATCCCAGCGTCGAGACCCAGTACTTC
.	TRBV5-1	.	TRBJ2-2	CASSLPTDANTGELFF	TGCGCCAGCAGCTTGCCTACTGATGCGAACACCGGGGAGCTGTTTTTT
TRBD1	TRBV6-5	few	TRBJ2-1	CASPERTGYNEQFF	TGTGCCAGCCCCGAGCGGACAGGGTACAATGAGCAGTTCTTC
TRBD1	TRBV5-1	.	TRBJ1-1	CASSPGQGTNTEAFF	TGCGCCAGCAGCCCGGGACAGGGAACGAACACTGAAGCTTTCTTT
.	TRBV4-1	.	TRBJ1-2	CASSPTVAGGYTF	.
TRBD1	TRBV7-2	many	TRBJ2-5	CASSVTGVGETQYF	TGTGCCAGCAGCGTGACAGGGGTAGGAGAGACCCAGTACTTC
.	TRBV20-1	.	TRBJ1-4	CSARVAGRNEKLFF	TGCAGTGCTAGAGTGGCAGGAAGAAATGAAAAACTGTTTTTT
.	TRBV28	.	TRBJ1-4	CASSASAGSTNEKLFF	TGTGCCAGCAGTGCTAGTGCCGGGTCAACTAATGAAAAACTGTTTTTT
.	TRBV10-3	few	TRBJ1-3	CAISESLASGNTIYF	TGTGCCATCAGTGAGTCGCTCGCTTCTGGAAACACCATATATTTT
TRBD1	TRBV15	many	TRBJ2-1	CATSRDHPGQGAREQFF	TGTGCCACCAGCAGAGACCATCCGGGACAGGGGGCACGTGAGCAGTTCTTC
TRBD2	TRBV13	.	TRBJ2-7	CASSLAWGTSGSYEQYF	TGTGCCAGCAGCTTAGCTTGGGGGACTAGCGGCTCCTACGAGCAGTACTTC
TRBD1	TRBV28	.	TRBJ2-7	CASSLIARQGAYEQYF	TGTGCCAGCAGTTTAATAGCCCGGCAGGGGGCCTACGAGCAGTACTTC
TRBD1	TRBV20-1	many	TRBJ2-7	CSLGQGSYEQYF	TGCAGTCTAGGACAGGGGTCCTACGAGCAGTACTTC
.	TRBV30	few	TRBJ2-7	CAWTGQSLNSYEQYF	TGTGCCTGGACCGGACAGTCACTCAACTCCTACGAGCAGTACTTC
.	TRBV21-1	.	TRBJ2-3	CASSNYRVPPGDTQYF	TGTGCCAGCAGCAATTACAGGGTTCCTCCAGGTGATACGCAGTATTTT
.	TRBV28	.	TRBJ1-4	CASSLRTVNEKLFF	TGTGCCAGCAGTCTAAGGACAGTTAATGAAAAACTGTTTTTT
TRBD1	TRBV6-5	.	TRBJ2-7	CASRARGQYQEAQYF	TGTGCCAGCAGGGCCAGGGGGCAGTACCAAGAGGCCCAGTACTTC
.	TRBV5-5	.	TRBJ2-7	CASSPWTVGYEQYF	TGTGCCAGCAGCCCTTGGACAGTTGGCTACGAGCAGTACTTC
.	TRBV20-1	few	TRBJ1-1	CSAIIQLNTEAFF	TGCAGTGCTATAATACAGCTGAACACTGAAGCTTTCTTT
.	TRBV7-2	many	TRBJ1-2	CASSYGGSYGYTF	TGTGCCAGCAGCTACGGGGGGTCCTATGGCTACACCTTC
.	TRBV5-1	few	TRBJ2-3	CASSQWIKPDTQYF	TGCGCCAGCAGCCAGTGGATTAAACCAGATACGCAGTATTTT
.	TRBV6-1	many	TRBJ1-5	CASNSRGGSNQPQHF	TGTGCCAGCAACTCCCGCGGGGGTAGCAATCAGCCCCAGCATTTT
TRBD2	TRBV3-1	.	TRBJ2-5	CASSRLGLAGGPEETQYF	TGTGCCAGCAGCCGGCTGGGACTAGCGGGAGGGCCGGAAGAGACCCAGTACTTC
TRBD2	TRBV27	many	TRBJ2-5	CASSLGGGETQYF	TGTGCCAGCAGTCTGGGCGGGGGAGAGACCCAGTACTTC
.	TRBV7-9	few	TRBJ1-1	CASSQLQGGNTEAFF	TGTGCCAGCAGCCAACTCCAAGGGGGGAACACTGAAGCTTTCTTT
TRBD2	TRBV7-2	many	TRBJ2-1	CASSLVPLAGPYNEQFF	TGTGCCAGCAGCTTAGTCCCGCTAGCGGGGCCCTACAATGAGCAGTTCTTC
.	TRBV20-1	.	TRBJ1-6	CSAPLGVLSYNSPLHF	TGCAGTGCACCCCTTGGCGTCCTATCCTATAATTCACCCCTCCACTTT
.	TRBV7-2	.	TRBJ1-1	CASSLGQNTKAFF	TGTGCCAGCAGCCTAGGACAGAACACTAAAGCTTTCTTT
.	TRBV20-1	.	TRBJ2-1	CSARRQGLGNEQFF	TGCAGTGCTAGACGGCAGGGCCTGGGAAATGAGCAGTTCTTC
.	TRBV20-1	.	TRBJ2-3	CSARDSLTDTQYF	TGCAGTGCTAGGGACTCTCTCACAGATACGCAGTATTTT
.	TRBV12-3/TRBV12-4	few	TRBJ1-1	CASGRAGVNTEAFF	TGTGCCAGCGGCCGGGCGGGGGTGAACACTGAAGCTTTCTTT
.	TRBV2	few	TRBJ2-7	CASSPRRTVEGGSYEQYF	TGTGCCAGCAGCCCCCGGAGGACAGTGGAGGGGGGTTCCTACGAGCAGTACTTC
.	TRBV7-2	.	TRBJ1-3	CASSWEFITGNTIYF	TGTGCCAGCAGCTGGGAATTTATTACTGGAAACACCATATATTTT
TRBD2	TRBV12-3/TRBV12-4	.	TRBJ2-1	CASSLLGGRVKVNEQFF	TGTGCCAGCAGTTTACTCGGCGGGAGGGTTAAAGTCAATGAGCAGTTCTTC
TRBD1	TRBV7-9	.	TRBJ2-1	CASSLLRTGIGEQFF	TGTGCCAGCAGCTTATTACGGACAGGGATCGGTGAGCAGTTCTTC